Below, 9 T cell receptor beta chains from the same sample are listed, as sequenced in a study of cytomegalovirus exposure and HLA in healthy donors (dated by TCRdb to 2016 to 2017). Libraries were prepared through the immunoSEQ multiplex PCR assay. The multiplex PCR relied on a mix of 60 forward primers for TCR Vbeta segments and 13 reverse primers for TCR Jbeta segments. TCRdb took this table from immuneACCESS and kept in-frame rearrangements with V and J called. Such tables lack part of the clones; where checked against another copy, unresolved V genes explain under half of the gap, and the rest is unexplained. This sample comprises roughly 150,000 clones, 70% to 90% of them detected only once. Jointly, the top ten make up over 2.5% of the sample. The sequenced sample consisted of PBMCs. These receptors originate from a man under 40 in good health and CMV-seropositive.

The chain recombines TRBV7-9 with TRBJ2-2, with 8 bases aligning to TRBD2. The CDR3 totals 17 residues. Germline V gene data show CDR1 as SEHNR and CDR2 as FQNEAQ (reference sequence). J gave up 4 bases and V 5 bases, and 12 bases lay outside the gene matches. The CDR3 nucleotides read TGTGCCAGCAGCCATTTATTAGCGGGGCCGTTCACCGGGGAGCTGTTTTTT. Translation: CASSHLLAGPFTGELFF.

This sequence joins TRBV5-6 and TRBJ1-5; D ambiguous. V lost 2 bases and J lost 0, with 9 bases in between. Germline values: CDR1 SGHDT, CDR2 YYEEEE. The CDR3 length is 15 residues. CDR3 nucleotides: TGTGCCAGCAGCTTTAGCGGCCTTAGCAATCAGCCCCAGCATTTT. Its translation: CASSFSGLSNQPQHF.

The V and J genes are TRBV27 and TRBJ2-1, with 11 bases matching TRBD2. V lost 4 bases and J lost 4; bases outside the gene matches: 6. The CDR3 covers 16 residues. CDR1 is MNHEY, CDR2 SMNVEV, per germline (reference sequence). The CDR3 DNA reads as TGTGCCAGCAGTTGGAATAGCGGGAGGGCTTACAATGAGCAGTTCTTC. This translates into CASSWNSGRAYNEQFF.

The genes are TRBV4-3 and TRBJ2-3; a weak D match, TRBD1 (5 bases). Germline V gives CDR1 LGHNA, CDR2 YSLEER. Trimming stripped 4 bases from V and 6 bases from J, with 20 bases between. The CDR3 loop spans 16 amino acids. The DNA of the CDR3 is TGCGCCAGCAGCCTAGACATAGGGGCCTATTGGGATACGCAGTATTTT. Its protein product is CASSLDIGAYWDTQYF.

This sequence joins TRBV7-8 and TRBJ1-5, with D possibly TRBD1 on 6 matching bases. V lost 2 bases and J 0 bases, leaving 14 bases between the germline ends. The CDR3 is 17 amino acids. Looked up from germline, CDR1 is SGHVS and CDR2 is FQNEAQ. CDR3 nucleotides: TGTGCCAGCAGCTTATCGATGACAGGTGGTAGCAATCAGCCCCAGCATTTT. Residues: CASSLSMTGGSNQPQHF.

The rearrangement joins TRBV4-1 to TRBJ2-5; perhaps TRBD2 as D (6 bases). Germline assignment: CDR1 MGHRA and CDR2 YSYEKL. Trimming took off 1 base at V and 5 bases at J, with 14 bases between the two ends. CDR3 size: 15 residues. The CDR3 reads CASSQAPGVRETQYF. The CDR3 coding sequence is TGCGCCAGCAGCCAAGCACCGGGAGTCCGGGAGACCCAGTACTTC.

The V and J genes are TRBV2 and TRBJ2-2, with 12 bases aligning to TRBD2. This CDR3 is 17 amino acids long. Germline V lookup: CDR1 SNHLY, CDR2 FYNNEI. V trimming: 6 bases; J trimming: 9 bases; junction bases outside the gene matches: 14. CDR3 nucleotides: TGTGCCAGCAGATCACTAGCGGGAGGCGGGGTGTTCAGGGAGCTGTTTTTT. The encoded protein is CASRSLAGGGVFRELFF.

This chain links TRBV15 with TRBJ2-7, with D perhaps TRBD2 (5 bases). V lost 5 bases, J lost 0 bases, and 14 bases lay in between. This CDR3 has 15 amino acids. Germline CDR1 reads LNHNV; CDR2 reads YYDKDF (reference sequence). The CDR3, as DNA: TGTGCCACCAGCCTTGAGCGGTCCAGCTCCTACGAGCAGTACTTC. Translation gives CATSLERSSSYEQYF.

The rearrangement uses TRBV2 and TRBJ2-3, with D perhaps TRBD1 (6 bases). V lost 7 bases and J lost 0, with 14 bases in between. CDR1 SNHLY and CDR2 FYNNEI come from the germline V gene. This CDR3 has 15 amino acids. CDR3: CASKRGHQSTDTQYF. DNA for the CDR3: TGTGCCAGCAAGAGGGGACACCAGAGCACAGATACGCAGTATTTT.